This T cell receptor beta chain is from a study of shared clonotypes between healthy human individuals. The overall study: Each donor had three CD4 naive, three CD4 memory, two CD8 naive and one CD8 memory plate. Whole-study findings and limits: An expected dependence of interdonor clonotype sharing on sequencing depth was noted. Incompleteness in sorted-subset sequencing, despite large depth, was shown by rarefaction.

Here immunoSEQ multiplex PCR was the method, and the copy in TCRdb shows in-frame clones only, minus some. Of around 2,000,000 clones in the sample, just over 90% are singletons; the top ten hold 1.5% to 2%. The length of the CDR3 is 13 residues. V lost 2 bases and J lost 4, with 6 bases in between. Per the germline V gene, CDR1 is SGHVS and CDR2 is FQNEAQ. Naive CD8 cells lacked CD45RO, underwent positive selection for CCR7 and left out terminally differentiated effector memory CD45RA+ cells. Those who donated were healthy HIV-negative adults, with no recent acute infections or vaccinations reported. A remark on this clone: What it binds is not known.

The specimen was naive CD8+ T cells from PBMCs. The chain carries TRBV7-8 and TRBJ2-4, with D perhaps TRBD2 (5 bases). This sequence was found in a man aged 18 to 29 in good health. Some clones in this sample may be carry-over from other donors' samples. The CDR3 coding sequence is TGTGCCAGCAGCTTACCGGGAAAAAACATTCAGTACTTC. Protein: CASSLPGKNIQYF.